Below are 31 T cell receptor beta chains sequenced from a single sample in a study of blood T cell repertoires in COVID-19. The repertoire was sequenced with immunoSEQ multiplex PCR; TCRdb's copy has only in-frame clones and lacks some. The data hold approximately 210,000 clones, with approximately 90% observed a single time. Sequencing used peripheral blood. These receptors originate from a human donor in a cohort sampled during active COVID-19.

The chain couples TRBV4-1 to TRBJ2-6, with 14 nucleotides matching TRBD2. This CDR3 comprises 19 residues. Germline CDR1 MGHRA, CDR2 YSYEKL. The V segment lost 7 bases and the J segment 3 bases; nucleotides outside the gene matches: 11. CDR3 sequence: CASTHGPGLAGDGANVLTF. CDR3 sequence (DNA): TGCGCCAGCACCCACGGCCCGGGACTAGCGGGAGATGGGGCCAACGTCCTGACTTTC.

The chain joins TRBV9 to TRBJ2-1; 9 positions agree with TRBD2. This CDR3 is built from 15 residues. Trimming took 2 bases from V and 8 from J; bases not matched to a gene: 8. Per germline, CDR1 SGDLS and CDR2 YYNGEE. The CDR3 sequence: CASSVTSGYGDEQFF. CDR3 DNA sequence: TGTGCCAGCAGCGTGACTAGCGGTTATGGCGATGAGCAGTTCTTC.

The V call is TRBV2, the J call TRBJ2-3; TRBD2 agrees at 7 bases. Germline V gives CDR1 SNHLY, CDR2 FYNNEI. The length of the CDR3 is 14 residues. The junction had 2 bases not matched to a gene; V was cut back by 5 bases and J by 0 bases. The CDR3 region has the DNA TGTGCCAGCAGTCTTAGCGGGAGCACAGATACGCAGTATTTT. Translation: CASSLSGSTDTQYF.

This rearrangement joins TRBV9 to TRBJ2-2; D unclear. Trimming took 0 bases from V and 3 from J, leaving 3 bases between them. Germline-derived CDR1 and CDR2 are SGDLS and YYNGEE. This CDR3 has 13 amino acids. CDR3 sequence (DNA): TGTGCCAGCAGCGTAGTAGACACCGGGGAGCTGTTTTTT. It is translated as CASSVVDTGELFF. Together with reference TRBV9 and TRBJ2-2, the CDR3 gives the full variable domain: DSGVTQTPKHLITATGQRVTLRCSPRSGDLSVYWYQQSLDQGLQFLIQYYNGEERAKGNILERFSAQQFPDLHSELNLSSLELGDSALYFCASSVVDTGELFFGEGSRLTVL.

This chain joins TRBV11-3 and TRBJ2-7, with a possible D match to TRBD2 (5 bases). Per germline, CDR1 SGHNT and CDR2 YENEEA. The V end was cut by 1 base, the J end by 4 bases, with 8 bases between. The CDR3 is 13 residues long. The CDR3 sequence: CASSLASGYEQYF. For the CDR3, the DNA is TGTGCCAGCAGCTTAGCGTCGGGATACGAGCAGTACTTC. The entire variable domain, with the rest obtained from reference TRBV11-3 and TRBJ2-7, is as follows: EAGVVQSPRYKIIEKKQPVAFWCNPISGHNTLYWYLQNLGQGPELLIRYENEEAVDDSQLPKDRFSAERLKGVDSTLKIQPAELGDSAVYLCASSLASGYEQYFGPGTRLTVT.

The chain employs TRBV6-1 and TRBJ1-2, with TRBD1 as a possible D gene (5 bases). The CDR3 loop spans 17 amino acids. Germline V gives CDR1 MNHNS, CDR2 SASEGT. V lost 1 base to trimming and J lost 1 base, with 16 bases between them. CDR3 sequence reads: CASSEGLLQVHNYGYTF. In DNA form, the CDR3 reads TGTGCCAGCAGTGAAGGTCTCCTACAGGTACATAACTATGGCTACACCTTC.

Worth noting for this clone: At the DNA level, this CDR3 is encoded by other sequences in the same sample as well. The chain recombines TRBV5-1 with TRBJ2-2; D not certain. The CDR3 covers 14 residues. CDR1 SGHRS and CDR2 YFSETQ come from the germline V gene. Trimming removed 0 bases from V and 2 bases from J, with 5 bases in between. CDR3 in DNA: TGCGCCAGCAGCTTGGGGCAAAACACCGGGGAGCTGTTTTTT. It specifies CASSLGQNTGELFF. The full variable domain, in which reference TRBV5-1 and TRBJ2-2 provide the parts outside the CDR3, is KAGVTQTPRYLIKTRGQQVTLSCSPISGHRSVSWYQQTPGQGLQFLFEYFSETQRNKGNFPGRFSGRQFSNSRSEMNVSTLELGDSALYLCASSLGQNTGELFFGEGSRLTVL.

This rearrangement joins TRBV28 to TRBJ1-5; D gene ambiguous. V lost 2 bases and J 0 bases, leaving 23 bases between the germline ends. Per the germline V gene, CDR1 is MDHEN and CDR2 is SYDVKM. CDR3 length: 20 residues. CDR3 amino acids: CASSLILSGWAANSNQPQHF. The CDR3 DNA reads TGTGCCAGCAGTTTAATTCTTTCTGGGTGGGCCGCCAATAGCAATCAGCCCCAGCATTTT.

The J gene is TRBJ2-3, the V gene TRBV2; tentatively, D is TRBD1 (5 bases). CDR3 length: 13 amino acids. Germline CDR1 and CDR2: SNHLY and FYNNEI. Trimming took 4 bases from V and 4 from J, leaving 9 bases between them. The CDR3 loop is CASSGQQADTQYF. CDR3 nucleotide sequence: TGTGCCAGCAGTGGACAACAGGCAGATACGCAGTATTTT.

This clone was seen only once. The rearrangement uses TRBV2 and TRBJ2-7, with D possibly matching TRBD2 (6 bases). The V gene lost 8 bases and the J gene lost 0 bases, with 14 bases spanning the gap. The CDR3 runs 14 residues. Germline-derived CDR1 and CDR2 are SNHLY and FYNNEI. CDR3 protein: CASWGETSSYEQYF. DNA for the CDR3: TGTGCCAGCTGGGGGGAGACCAGCTCCTACGAGCAGTACTTC.

The chain joins TRBV4-3 to TRBJ1-2; D might be TRBD1 (6 bases). Trimming took 4 bases from V and 4 from J, leaving 16 bases between them. The germline V gene encodes CDR1 LGHNA and CDR2 YSLEER. This CDR3 has 15 amino acids. CDR3 DNA sequence: TGCGCCAGCAGCCCTGATACAGGGTCAGTCTATGGCTACACCTTC. It encodes CASSPDTGSVYGYTF.

This clone was seen a handful of times. CDR3 nucleotide sequence: TGTGCCAGCAGTCAACAGGGAATAGGGAACACTGAAGCTTTCTTT. This encodes CASSQQGIGNTEAFF. V gene TRBV2 combines with J gene TRBJ1-1; perhaps TRBD1 as D (6 bases). There are 15 residues in the CDR3. Per the germline V gene, CDR1 is SNHLY and CDR2 is FYNNEI. The germline V and J ends were trimmed by 5 bases and 1 base, with 14 bases remaining between them.

The V call is TRBV6-5, the J call TRBJ2-2; 8 bases align to TRBD1. The junction had 5 bases not matched to a gene; V was cut back by 7 bases and J by 1 base. CDR1 is MNHEY and CDR2 is SVGAGI in the germline V gene. CDR3 length: 15 residues. CDR3 protein: CASMVDRVNTGELFF. DNA for the CDR3: TGTGCCAGCATGGTGGACAGGGTGAACACCGGGGAGCTGTTTTTT.

This chain links TRBV19 with TRBJ2-2, with 7 bases aligning to TRBD1. The V and J ends lost 8 bases and 5 bases, in that order; junction bases with no gene match: 8. Germline V lookup: CDR1 LNHDA, CDR2 SQIVND (reference sequence). This CDR3 is 14 amino acids long. The CDR3 loop is CASLDRVRTGELFF. The DNA for the CDR3 is TGTGCCAGTCTAGACAGGGTTCGGACCGGGGAGCTGTTTTTT.

The J gene is TRBJ2-2, the V gene TRBV11-2; D is perhaps TRBD2 (5 bases). The germline gives CDR1 SGHAT, CDR2 FQNNGV. V was cut by 1 base and J by 13 bases, with 10 bases left in between. There are 12 residues in the CDR3. This chain's CDR3 is CASSLARGSLFF. The CDR3 bases are TGTGCCAGCAGCTTAGCTCGGGGTTCGCTGTTTTTT.

V is TRBV2 and J is TRBJ2-3, with D perhaps TRBD2 (6 bases). CDR3 length equals 12 residues. Germline lookup yields CDR1 SNHLY and CDR2 FYNNEI. V dropped 10 bases and J dropped 2 bases, with 10 bases sitting between them. The CDR3 DNA reads TGTGCCACCGGACTAAACACAGATACGCAGTATTTT. Residues: CATGLNTDTQYF.

This chain links TRBV28 with TRBJ2-7; 7 nucleotides agree with TRBD1. The CDR3 is made up of 15 amino acids. Trimming at V came to 8 bases and at J to 2 bases, leaving 12 bases not matched to a gene. The germline V gene encodes CDR1 MDHEN and CDR2 SYDVKM. The CDR3 DNA follows: TGTGCCAGCCGACACAATGACAGGGTCCCCTACGAGCAGTACTTC. Translating it yields CASRHNDRVPYEQYF.

The gene calls are TRBV19 and TRBJ1-5; D gene uncertain. CDR3 size: 15 residues. Deletions cut 2 bases from V and 2 bases from J, with 10 bases between. CDR1 is LNHDA, CDR2 SQIVND, per germline (reference sequence). The DNA for the CDR3 is TGTGCCAGTAGTATATACTATAGTGGCAATCAGCCCCAGCATTTT. Amino acids: CASSIYYSGNQPQHF.

The chain couples TRBV6-6 to TRBJ2-5; 8 bases agree with TRBD2. With V trimmed by 6 bases and J by 2 bases, 8 bases remained unmatched. The CDR3 runs 15 residues. Germline V CDR1 and CDR2: MNHNY, SVGAGI (reference sequence). In DNA form, the CDR3 reads TGTGCCAGCAGCCCCGGGACTAGGAGTCAAGAGACCCAGTACTTC. Translating gives CASSPGTRSQETQYF.

The chain combines TRBV28 with TRBJ2-1; 7 bases line up with TRBD2. The germline V gene encodes CDR1 MDHEN and CDR2 SYDVKM. The CDR3 contains 17 residues. V shed 4 bases, J shed 0 bases, and the junction held 9 bases outside the gene matches. The CDR3 is CASSSPSSGSSYNEQFF. CDR3 DNA: TGTGCCAGCAGTTCACCCTCTAGCGGTAGCTCCTACAATGAGCAGTTCTTC.

The V gene is TRBV7-9, the J gene TRBJ1-2; D not resolved. This CDR3 spans 13 amino acids. Trimming took off 7 bases at V and 4 bases at J, with 13 bases between the two ends. Germline CDR1 is SEHNR and CDR2 is FQNEAQ (reference sequence). CDR3 sequence (DNA): TGTGCCAGCACCCCGAGTCAGGCCTATGGCTACACCTTC. This gives the protein CASTPSQAYGYTF.

The V gene is TRBV5-8, the J gene TRBJ2-2; D gene unclear. Trimming stripped 0 bases from V and 4 bases from J, with 10 bases between. This CDR3 has 15 residues. Germline CDR1 SGHTS, CDR2 YDEGEE. CDR3: CASSLEPTRTGELFF. CDR3 in DNA: TGTGCCAGCAGCTTGGAACCTACCCGCACCGGGGAGCTGTTTTTT.

Only a few counts were recorded for this clone. The chain recombines TRBV2 with TRBJ1-2; no firm D call. Looked up from germline, CDR1 is SNHLY and CDR2 is FYNNEI. This CDR3 region has 12 residues. Trimming cost V 1 base and J 8 bases, with 8 bases left between them. CDR3 region: CASSEVPSGYTF. The CDR3 DNA is TGTGCCAGCAGTGAAGTCCCGTCGGGCTACACCTTC.

A few counts support this clone. The chain employs TRBV5-1 and TRBJ2-5; 14 nucleotides line up with TRBD2. Germline CDR1 reads SGHRS; CDR2 reads YFSETQ. V lost 0 bases and J lost 3; bases outside the gene matches: 4. The CDR3 is 17 residues long. The CDR3 DNA sequence: TGCGCCAGCAGCTTGGTAGGGACTAGCGGGAGTGAAGAGACCCAGTACTTC. Amino acid sequence: CASSLVGTSGSEETQYF.

The chain joins TRBV14 to TRBJ2-3; TRBD2 matches at 8 bases. This CDR3 comprises 18 residues. CDR1 SGHDN and CDR2 FVKESK come from the germline V gene. With V trimmed by 1 base and J by 2 bases, 11 bases remained unmatched. In nucleotides, the CDR3 is TGTGCCAGCAGCCAAGCCGCCTTTAGACTAGCGCCCACAGATACGCAGTATTTT. Its protein is CASSQAAFRLAPTDTQYF.

V usage is TRBV20-1 and J usage is TRBJ1-2, with D possibly matching TRBD1 (6 bases). This CDR3 comprises 17 residues. Deletions cut 3 bases from V and 0 bases from J, with 20 bases between. Germline V gene sequence: CDR1 DFQATT, CDR2 SNEGSKA (reference sequence). The CDR3 loop is CSASGGGQRGSNYGYTF. CDR3 nucleotides: TGCAGTGCTAGTGGGGGGGGGCAGAGGGGGTCTAACTATGGCTACACCTTC.

The gene calls are TRBV19 and TRBJ1-1; the D gene is possibly TRBD1 (5 bases). Between the trimmed V and J ends, which lost 7 bases and 5 bases, there was a span of 20 bases. The CDR3 has 15 residues. In germline, CDR1 is LNHDA, CDR2 SQIVND (reference sequence). The CDR3 reads CASKGRAWSWTEAFF. For the CDR3, the DNA is TGTGCCAGTAAGGGCAGGGCCTGGAGTTGGACTGAAGCTTTCTTT.

J is TRBJ2-5 and V is TRBV3-1 (or the pseudogene TRBV3-2); 7 bases map to TRBD1. CDR1 is LGHDT and CDR2 is YNNKEL in the germline V gene (reference sequence). After removal of 0 bases from V and 2 bases from J, the junction contained 3 bases not matched to a gene. This CDR3 is built from 15 residues. The CDR3 reads CASSQDRGSQETQYF. Here the CDR3 DNA reads TGTGCCAGCAGCCAAGACAGGGGGTCACAAGAGACCCAGTACTTC.

The chain has TRBV18 and TRBJ1-3; TRBD1 matches at 7 bases. The germline V gene has CDR1 KGHSH and CDR2 LQKENI. CDR3 length equals 17 residues. The V segment lost 3 bases and the J segment 0 bases; nucleotides outside the gene matches: 8. The CDR3 region is CASSPLGQLLSGNTIYF. As DNA, the CDR3 is TGTGCCAGCTCACCCTTGGGACAGCTCCTCTCTGGAAACACCATATATTTT. Full variable domain (missing parts from reference TRBV18 and TRBJ1-3): NAGVMQNPRHLVRRRGQEARLRCSPMKGHSHVYWYRQLPEEGLKFMVYLQKENIIDESGMPKERFSAEFPKEGPSILRIQQVVRGDSAAYFCASSPLGQLLSGNTIYFGEGSWLTVV.

This rearrangement joins TRBV27 to TRBJ1-2, with 7 bases aligning to TRBD1. With 5 bases clipped from V and 4 bases from J, the junction kept 4 bases outside the gene matches. The length of the CDR3 is 13 residues. Looked up from germline, CDR1 is MNHEY and CDR2 is SMNVEV (reference sequence). The CDR3 bases are TGTGCCAGCAGTAAGGGACAGTTCTATGGCTACACCTTC. This gives the protein CASSKGQFYGYTF.

V is TRBV7-8 and J is TRBJ1-5; the D gene is possibly TRBD1 (6 bases). Germline assignment: CDR1 SGHVS and CDR2 FQNEAQ. V lost 3 bases and J 2 bases, leaving 11 bases between the germline ends. The CDR3 runs 15 residues. CDR3 DNA sequence: TGTGCCAGCAGCTTTCGAGGGGGTGGCAATCAGCCCCAGCATTTT. This sequence encodes CASSFRGGGNQPQHF.